The next 32 T cell receptor beta chains were all read from a single sample in a study of T-cell memory formation after mild COVID-19 (dated by TCRdb to about 2021). The library was obtained by 5' RACE. The sequencing machine was an Illumina NovaSeq 6000. TCRdb applied fastp at Q25 and MiXCR to the public reads, then kept only in-frame beta chains. Entries that share a CDR3 protein sequence are merged under the most common genes and DNA. The sample yields 95,000 to 120,000 distinct CDR3 sequences; about a fifth were counted once. The top ten clones comprise roughly 40% of the sample. The material sequenced was PBMCs or a T cell subset sorted from them (not recorded which). The receptor set was obtained from a man aged 18 to 35 who had mild COVID-19 (a few samples of this study predate the infection). The sample titles of this study are shuffled in the database, so cell type and time point are left out; the donor was told from shared clones.

The sample holds a few counts of this clonotype. This CDR3 is CASSQDMGNNEQFF. DNA of the CDR3: TGTGCCAGCAGCCAAGACATGGGAAACAATGAGCAGTTCTTC. The rearrangement uses TRBV3-1 and TRBJ2-1, with D unclear. V lost 0 bases to trimming and J lost 5 bases, with 8 bases between them. The CDR3 spans 14 residues. Germline lookup yields CDR1 LGHDT and CDR2 YNNKEL (reference sequence).

This clonotype appeared a few times. The V and J genes are TRBV28 and TRBJ2-1; D ambiguous. Trimming took off 5 bases at V and 4 bases at J, with 9 bases between the two ends. This CDR3 comprises 13 residues. The germline V gene encodes CDR1 MDHEN and CDR2 SYDVKM. DNA of the CDR3: TGTGCCAGCAGTCTGTCCCTATACAATGAGCAGTTCTTC. Encoded protein: CASSLSLYNEQFF. The variable domain in full, with the rest retrieved from reference TRBV28 and TRBJ2-1, is DVKVTQSSRYLVKRTGEKVFLECVQDMDHENMFWYRQDPGLGLRLIYFSYDVKMKEKGDIPEGYSVSREKKERFSLILESASTNQTSMYLCASSLSLYNEQFFGPGTRLTVL.

This chain links TRBV20-1 with TRBJ2-3, with TRBD2 matching over 7 bases. V shed 6 bases and J 2 bases; nucleotides not matched to a gene: 14. The germline V gene has CDR1 DFQATT and CDR2 SNEGSKA (reference sequence). The CDR3 totals 16 residues. The CDR3 DNA reads TGCAGTGCCCACTCAGTCGAGCGGGGAATCACAGATACGCAGTATTTT. Translating gives CSAHSVERGITDTQYF.

This clonotype was picked up a small number of times. The J gene is TRBJ1-3, the V gene TRBV27, with D unclear. V was cut by 5 bases and J by 0 bases, with 14 bases left in between. Germline CDR1 MNHEY, CDR2 SMNVEV (reference sequence). This CDR3 is built from 16 residues. CDR3 DNA sequence: TGTGCCAGCAGTCGGGTAGGGAGAACCTCTGGAAACACCATATATTTT. This translates into CASSRVGRTSGNTIYF.

The chain combines TRBV16 with TRBJ1-4; the match to TRBD1 covers 7 bases. CDR3 size: 15 residues. Germline V gene sequence: CDR1 KGHSY, CDR2 FQNENV. Losses at the gene ends were 4 bases for V and 5 bases for J; bases not matched to a gene: 7. CDR3 region: CASSLLGQKNEKLFF. The DNA of the CDR3 is TGTGCCAGCAGCCTCCTGGGACAGAAAAATGAAAAACTGTTTTTT.

The chain is built from TRBV7-9 and TRBJ1-2, with a weak D call TRBD1 (6 bases). From germline, CDR1 is SEHNR and CDR2 FQNEAQ (reference sequence). This CDR3 comprises 17 residues. The V end lost 7 bases, the J end lost 4 bases, and 25 bases lay between the germline ends. CDR3 sequence reads: CASIPTNYREEGYGYTF. The CDR3 DNA sequence: TGTGCCAGCATCCCGACGAACTACAGGGAGGAGGGCTATGGCTACACCTTC.

The rearrangement uses TRBV29-1 and TRBJ1-1; no clear D gene. The CDR3 sequence is 14 residues long. The V end was cut by 7 bases, the J end by 2 bases, with 17 bases between. Germline CDR1 reads SQVTM; CDR2 reads ANQGSEA. CDR3 in amino acids: CSALVDRSNTEAFF. CDR3 nucleotide sequence: TGCAGCGCTCTGGTCGACCGATCCAACACTGAAGCTTTCTTT. The full variable domain, with the rest looked up from reference TRBV29-1 and TRBJ1-1, is SAVISQKPSRDICQRGTSLTIQCQVDSQVTMMFWYRQQPGQSLTLIATANQGSEATYESGFVIDKFPISRPNLTFSTLTVSNMSPEDSSIYLCSALVDRSNTEAFFGQGTRLTVV.

This clonotype was seen many times. The rearrangement uses TRBV13 and TRBJ2-2, with D perhaps TRBD1 (5 bases). Trimming pared 0 bases from V and 7 bases from J, leaving 9 bases between. Germline V gene data show CDR1 as PRHDT and CDR2 as FYEKMQ (reference sequence). The CDR3 is 14 residues long. The CDR3 DNA follows: TGTGCCAGCAGCTTAGGCCTCAGGGTCGGGGAGCTGTTTTTT. Protein sequence: CASSLGLRVGELFF.

The chain combines TRBV20-1 with TRBJ2-3; TRBD1 agrees at 10 bases. This CDR3 region has 15 residues. V trimming: 3 bases; J trimming: 1 base; junction bases outside the gene matches: 4. Germline loops: CDR1 DFQATT, CDR2 SNEGSKA (reference sequence). The CDR3 region is CSASIGTGGTDTQYF. DNA of the CDR3: TGCAGTGCTAGTATTGGGACAGGGGGCACAGATACGCAGTATTTT.

The chain carries TRBV2 and TRBJ2-4, with D possibly being TRBD1 (5 bases). This CDR3 comprises 14 residues. Per germline, CDR1 SNHLY and CDR2 FYNNEI. V gave up 6 bases and J gave up 3 bases, with 12 bases separating them. The CDR3: CASSWTRSKNIQYF. The CDR3 coding sequence is TGTGCCAGCAGCTGGACACGGAGCAAAAACATTCAGTACTTC.

This clonotype was observed a few times. The chain couples TRBV28 to TRBJ2-3; the D gene could be TRBD1 or TRBD2 (6 bases each). The germline V gene has CDR1 MDHEN and CDR2 SYDVKM. Trimming took 5 bases from V and 4 from J, leaving 16 bases between them. CDR3 size: 15 residues. DNA of the CDR3: TGTGCCAGCAGTACCACCGGGGGCTATGCAGATACGCAGTATTTT. It specifies CASSTTGGYADTQYF.

The genes are TRBV20-1 and TRBJ2-1; 9 bases match TRBD1. In germline, CDR1 is DFQATT, CDR2 SNEGSKA (reference sequence). The CDR3 consists of 16 residues. The ends lost 5 bases at V and 4 bases at J; junction bases unmatched: 12. In nucleotides, the CDR3 is TGCAGTGCTCGAAGAGGGGGGACAGGGCCATACAATGAGCAGTTCTTC. Its protein is CSARRGGTGPYNEQFF.

This chain connects TRBV13 to TRBJ2-3; the D gene is possibly TRBD2 (6 bases). Trimming took off 0 bases at V and 0 bases at J, with 13 bases between the two ends. CDR1 is PRHDT, CDR2 FYEKMQ, per germline (reference sequence). The CDR3 is 17 amino acids. CDR3 DNA sequence: TGTGCCAGCAGCTTAGGCCTAGGGGCGGGAAGCACAGATACGCAGTATTTT. Protein sequence: CASSLGLGAGSTDTQYF.

The rearrangement links TRBV3-1 to TRBJ1-6, with no clear D. There are 12 residues in the CDR3. Trimming took 6 bases from V and 7 from J, leaving 7 bases between them. Per the germline V gene, CDR1 is LGHDT and CDR2 is YNNKEL (reference sequence). CDR3 DNA: TGTGCCAGCAGGGAAGGAAATTCACCCCTCCACTTT. The encoded protein is CASREGNSPLHF.

This clonotype was observed a few times. CDR3 DNA: TGTGCCAGCAGCTGGGGGACAGGCCGTGAGGCTTTCTTT. As protein: CASSWGTGREAFF. The V and J genes are TRBV5-6 and TRBJ1-1, with 8 bases aligning to TRBD1. CDR1 is SGHDT and CDR2 is YYEEEE in the germline V gene. Unmatched junction bases numbered 9, after V lost 3 bases and J lost 11 bases. This CDR3 has 13 residues.

This clonotype occurred a few times. The chain couples TRBV7-9 to TRBJ2-7; TRBD1 aligns across 7 bases. The CDR3 extends over 13 amino acids. J lost 1 base, V lost 5 bases, and 2 bases had no gene match. CDR1 and CDR2 from the germline V gene are SEHNR and FQNEAQ (reference sequence). The DNA for the CDR3 is TGTGCCAGCAGCAGGGGGCTATCCTACGAGCAGTACGTC. As protein: CASSRGLSYEQYV.

The CDR3 DNA reads TGTGCCAGCAGTTACATCGGGATATACGAGCAGTACTTC. Its protein is CASSYIGIYEQYF. The chain employs TRBV6-2 or TRBV6-3 and TRBJ2-7; D might be TRBD2 (5 bases). Trimming removed 2 bases at V and 4 bases at J, with 9 bases between. The length of the CDR3 is 13 residues. Looked up from germline, CDR1 is MNHEY and CDR2 is SVGEGT.

The V and J genes are TRBV27 and TRBJ2-7; tentatively, D is TRBD1 or TRBD2 (5 bases each). The CDR3 covers 14 residues. Germline-derived CDR1 and CDR2 are MNHEY and SMNVEV (reference sequence). V gave up 3 bases and J gave up 3 bases, with 12 bases separating them. CDR3 amino acids: CASSFAGTYYEQYF. Written as DNA, the CDR3 is TGTGCCAGCAGTTTTGCAGGGACCTACTACGAGCAGTACTTC.

The rearrangement joins TRBV12-3 or TRBV12-4 to TRBJ2-7, with D maybe TRBD1 (5 bases). This CDR3 is 14 amino acids long. V dropped 3 bases and J dropped 6 bases, with 15 bases sitting between them. CDR3 sequence: CASSFTGPLGEQYF. CDR3 in DNA: TGTGCCAGCAGTTTTACAGGACCCTTGGGCGAGCAGTACTTC.

In this sample, this clonotype turned up a few times. DNA of the CDR3: TGTGCCAGCAGCGCCGGACTAGCGGGGGCCTCATCCTACGAGCAGTACTTC. Translating it yields CASSAGLAGASSYEQYF. V usage is TRBV7-9 and J usage is TRBJ2-7, with 13 bases identical to TRBD2. The CDR3 has 17 residues. The germline V gene has CDR1 SEHNR and CDR2 FQNEAQ (reference sequence). V trimming: 5 bases; J trimming: 1 base; junction bases outside the gene matches: 8. Complete variable domain (other parts from reference TRBV7-9 and TRBJ2-7): DTGVSQNPRHKITKRGQNVTFRCDPISEHNRLYWYRQTLGQGPEFLTYFQNEAQLEKSRLLSDRFSAERPKGSFSTLEIQRTEQGDSAMYLCASSAGLAGASSYEQYFGPGTRLTVT.

The chain carries TRBV15 and TRBJ2-7; possible D gene TRBD1, 5 bases. CDR3 length: 14 residues. Germline V gene lookup returns CDR1 LNHNV and CDR2 YYDKDF (reference sequence). Trimming stripped 3 bases from V and 1 base from J, with 10 bases between. CDR3 protein: CATSRDTQSYEQYV. The CDR3 DNA sequence: TGTGCCACCAGCAGGGACACTCAGTCCTACGAGCAGTACGTC.

DNA for the CDR3: TGTGCCAGCAGCTTTCTCGGACCGCTCACAGATACGCAGTATTTT. It specifies CASSFLGPLTDTQYF. This rearrangement joins TRBV7-9 to TRBJ2-3; no definite D call. Germline lookup yields CDR1 SEHNR and CDR2 FQNEAQ (reference sequence). V was shortened by 3 bases and J by 2 bases, with 12 bases between the two germline ends. The CDR3 sequence is 15 residues long.

This chain links TRBV7-6 with TRBJ2-1, with D possibly TRBD2 on 6 matching bases. Trimming pared 1 base from V and 9 bases from J, leaving 16 bases between. This CDR3 region has 15 residues. Germline loops: CDR1 SGHVS, CDR2 FNYEAQ. Here the CDR3 reads CASSLVSGGGLEQFF. CDR3 in DNA: TGTGCCAGCAGCTTAGTATCCGGGGGAGGTCTTGAGCAGTTCTTC.

A few counts support this clonotype. The chain combines TRBV6-5 with TRBJ1-2; maybe TRBD1 (5 bases). V dropped 2 bases and J dropped 9 bases, with 10 bases sitting between them. The length of the CDR3 is 12 residues. The V gene's germline CDR1 is MNHEY and CDR2 SVGAGI. Here the CDR3 reads CASSYGAGSYTF. The CDR3, as DNA: TGTGCCAGCAGTTACGGGGCCGGGAGCTACACCTTC.

The chain uses TRBV9 and TRBJ1-2; 7 bases are a match to TRBD1. The ends lost 4 bases at V and 7 bases at J; junction bases unmatched: 4. CDR3 size: 12 residues. Per the germline V gene, CDR1 is SGDLS and CDR2 is YYNGEE. The CDR3 reads CASSPGGLGYTF. DNA of the CDR3: TGTGCCAGCAGCCCAGGGGGTCTTGGCTACACCTTC.

Only a few counts were recorded for this clonotype. The chain recombines TRBV12-5 with TRBJ1-2; D gene ambiguous. Trimming took off 4 bases at V and 5 bases at J, with 14 bases between the two ends. This CDR3 spans 14 amino acids. Germline-derived CDR1 and CDR2 are LGHNT and FRNRAP. The CDR3 DNA follows: TGTGCTAGTGGTTCTGTACTTAGAAGTTATGGCTACACCTTC. It encodes CASGSVLRSYGYTF.

This chain links TRBV4-3 with TRBJ2-5; D tentatively reads TRBD1 or TRBD2 (5 bases each). The CDR3 totals 14 residues. V was shortened by 0 bases and J by 4 bases, with 9 bases between the two germline ends. CDR1 and CDR2 from the germline V gene are LGHNA and YSLEER. The CDR3 spells CASSQDQGVETQYF. In nucleotides, the CDR3 is TGCGCCAGCAGCCAAGATCAGGGAGTAGAGACCCAGTACTTC.

The chain carries TRBV6-5 and TRBJ1-1; D ambiguous. Deletions cut 0 bases from V and 5 bases from J, with 7 bases between. Germline CDR1 reads MNHEY; CDR2 reads SVGAGI. The CDR3 spans 13 residues. CDR3 sequence (DNA): TGTGCCAGCAGTTACTCGGCTGGGACTGAAGCTTTCTTT. Protein: CASSYSAGTEAFF.

This clonotype appeared a few times. The V gene is TRBV5-1, the J gene TRBJ2-4; D may match TRBD1 or TRBD2 (5 bases each). The CDR3 has 16 residues. Germline CDR1 reads SGHRS; CDR2 reads YFSETQ. Trimming left V 4 bases short and J 8 bases short, with 22 bases between. The DNA of the CDR3 is TGCGCCAGCAGCCGCATTGGGGGAATCACGGTGGACATTCAGTACTTC. This encodes CASSRIGGITVDIQYF.

This clonotype was seen a few times. The chain carries TRBV20-1 and TRBJ2-7; 8 bases match TRBD1. There are 13 residues in the CDR3. V gave up 3 bases and J gave up 3 bases; unmatched junction bases: 4. Germline CDR1 DFQATT, CDR2 SNEGSKA (reference sequence). CDR3 region: CSARDRVYYEQYF. DNA of the CDR3: TGCAGTGCTAGGGACAGGGTTTACTACGAGCAGTACTTC.

This clonotype was counted only a few times. The rearrangement links TRBV7-9 to TRBJ2-6, with unresolved D. The CDR3 has 16 residues. The germline V gene has CDR1 SEHNR and CDR2 FQNEAQ (reference sequence). Trimming stripped 5 bases from V and 5 bases from J, with 16 bases between. The CDR3 spells CASSLTTPDWANVLTF. CDR3 sequence (DNA): TGTGCCAGCAGCCTCACCACACCCGACTGGGCCAACGTCCTGACTTTC.

The rearrangement uses TRBV11-2 and TRBJ2-5, with 16 nucleotides matching TRBD2. The CDR3 runs 17 residues. The germline V gene encodes CDR1 SGHAT and CDR2 FQNNGV. Unmatched junction bases numbered 4, after V lost 0 bases and J lost 6 bases. The CDR3 sequence: CASSLEAGLAGGKTQYF. Here the CDR3 DNA reads TGTGCCAGCAGCTTAGAGGCGGGACTAGCGGGGGGGAAGACCCAGTACTTC.